This TCR beta chain is drawn from a study of blood T cell repertoires in COVID-19. About the study: COVID-19 samples, acute and convalescent, were from the United States, Italy and Spain. The cDNA or gDNA used as material had been derived from T cells, B-cell-depleted T cells, or PBMCs.

Authors' methods: Amplified reference gene primers provided the basis for estimating nucleated cell counts. Using immunoSEQ multiplex PCR, the repertoire was profiled, and TCRdb retains in-frame clones only, with some absent. The V and J calls and the clone size are those of that table, but D and trimming were determined from the DNA. This table holds roughly 170,000 clones, 87% found once. The V gene's germline CDR1 is MDHEN and CDR2 SYDVKM. Deletions cut 6 bases from V and 6 bases from J, with 14 bases between. This CDR3 has 14 residues. Enrolled during active infection, Seattle patients were then followed longitudinally.

The sequencing input was peripheral blood. The TCR originated in a woman in her 70s with COVID-19, enrolled during active disease. The genes are TRBV28 and TRBJ1-4, with a tentative D call TRBD1 (6 bases). CDR3: CASSLATGYEKLFF. CDR3 coding DNA: TGTGCCAGCAGCCTGGCCACAGGGTATGAAAAACTGTTTTTT.